The 26 T cell receptor beta chains given below trace back to one sample, sequenced in a study of beta chain features in type 1 diabetes. Findings of the study overall: Type 1 diabetes patients showed a moderate but significant shortening of TCRB CDR3s in all four CD4+ subsets.

Expressed TCRB transcripts were sequenced, since all the RNA that had been isolated was reverse transcribed. The data were produced by immunoSEQ multiplex PCR, yet TCRdb's version contains in-frame clones alone and is incomplete. The sample carries approximately 170,000 clones, 7.8% recorded once. What these receptors recognize is not known. Sequenced sample: central memory CD4+ T cells from blood. The source is a woman aged 40 to 49 with type 1 diabetes.

This clone was observed a handful of times. The chain has TRBV18 and TRBJ1-1, with unresolved D. Germline V gives CDR1 KGHSH, CDR2 LQKENI. V dropped 10 bases and J dropped 8 bases, with 17 bases sitting between them. The CDR3 runs to 12 residues. The CDR3 loop reads CATARGASEAFF. In nucleotides, the CDR3 is TGTGCCACCGCCCGGGGAGCCTCCGAAGCTTTCTTT.

Here the CDR3 DNA reads TGCGCCAGCAGCGGGGGGGCTTACTCTGGGGCCAACGTCCTGACTTTC. Protein: CASSGGAYSGANVLTF. This chain links TRBV4-1 with TRBJ2-6; tentatively, D is TRBD2 (7 bases). Trimming pared 5 bases from V and 0 bases from J, leaving 11 bases between. Germline lookup yields CDR1 MGHRA and CDR2 YSYEKL. This CDR3 contains 16 residues.

In this sample, this clone turned up a few times. Distinct nucleotide sequences in the sample also encode this CDR3. The J gene is TRBJ2-2, the V gene TRBV7-2; 12 nucleotides match TRBD2. V trimming: 6 bases; J trimming: 3 bases; junction bases outside the gene matches: 5. The CDR3 totals 16 residues. Germline CDR1 is SGHTA and CDR2 is FQGNSA. The CDR3 region is CASSLGLAGHTGELFF. CDR3 bases: TGTGCCAGCAGTCTGGGACTAGCGGGTCACACCGGGGAGCTGTTTTTT. Full variable domain (rest looked up from reference TRBV7-2 and TRBJ2-2): GAGVSQSPSNKVTEKGKDVELRCDPISGHTALYWYRQSLGQGLEFLIYFQGNSAPDKSGLPSDRFSAERTGGSVSTLTIQRTQQEDSAVYLCASSLGLAGHTGELFFGEGSRLTVL.

This chain links TRBV28 with TRBJ2-3; 10 bases map to TRBD1. CDR3 size: 17 residues. V gave up 6 bases and J gave up 2 bases; unmatched junction bases: 11. Per the germline V gene, CDR1 is MDHEN and CDR2 is SYDVKM. The CDR3 loop reads CASSRWGQGIFTDTQYF. CDR3 bases: TGTGCCAGCAGCCGGTGGGGACAGGGGATTTTCACAGATACGCAGTATTTT.

The chain's CDR3 is CASSMGTGAEYGYTF. CDR3 DNA: TGTGCCAGCAGTATGGGGACAGGGGCCGAGTATGGCTACACCTTC. The V and J genes are TRBV28 and TRBJ1-2; 10 bases fit TRBD1. CDR1 and CDR2 (germline): MDHEN, SYDVKM. V lost 5 bases, J lost 5 bases, and 8 bases stayed unmatched. This CDR3 has 15 residues.

The chain recombines TRBV7-2 with TRBJ2-5; no firm D call. CDR1 is SGHTA and CDR2 is FQGNSA in the germline V gene. The CDR3 covers 13 residues. Trimming removed 5 bases from V and 2 bases from J, with 9 bases in between. The CDR3 reads CASSPRIQETQYF. DNA of the CDR3: TGTGCCAGCAGCCCCAGGATACAAGAGACCCAGTACTTC.

This rearrangement joins TRBV6-5 to TRBJ2-6; TRBD1 is a possible D gene (6 bases). V lost 10 bases, J lost 3 bases, and 10 bases lay in between. The CDR3 contains 13 residues. Germline assignment: CDR1 MNHEY and CDR2 SVGAGI. CDR3 amino acids: CATLDSGANVLTF. CDR3 sequence (DNA): TGTGCCACCCTGGACAGTGGGGCCAACGTCCTGACTTTC.

This clone has a handful of counts. V gene TRBV7-2 combines with J gene TRBJ2-1; tentative D call: TRBD1 (5 bases). Trimming took 4 bases from V and 4 from J, leaving 23 bases between them. There are 18 residues in the CDR3. Germline CDR1 reads SGHTA; CDR2 reads FQGNSA. The CDR3 region is CASSWRRSGLSGYNEQFF. CDR3 DNA: TGTGCCAGCAGCTGGAGACGGTCAGGGCTGAGTGGGTACAATGAGCAGTTCTTC.

This clone was seen a few times. V is TRBV27 and J is TRBJ1-2; TRBD1 matches 8 bases. Unmatched junction bases numbered 8, after V lost 8 bases and J lost 0 bases. The CDR3 is 15 amino acids. CDR1 MNHEY and CDR2 SMNVEV come from the germline V gene (reference sequence). Here the CDR3 reads CASGKQGGANYGYTF. In nucleotides, the CDR3 is TGTGCCAGCGGAAAACAGGGGGGGGCTAACTATGGCTACACCTTC.

CDR3: CASSRITQNTGELFF. CDR3 DNA sequence: TGTGCCAGTAGTCGAATCACACAGAACACCGGGGAGCTGTTTTTT. The gene calls are TRBV19 and TRBJ2-2; D unresolved. Germline loops: CDR1 LNHDA, CDR2 SQIVND (reference sequence). The V end lost 5 bases, the J end lost 1 base, and 11 bases lay between the germline ends. The CDR3 is 15 amino acids.

This clone was observed a few times. V usage is TRBV5-1 and J usage is TRBJ2-1, with 8 bases aligning to TRBD1. V was pared by 0 bases and J by 6 bases, with 8 bases of the junction left unmatched. The CDR3 length is 16 residues. Germline assignment: CDR1 SGHRS and CDR2 YFSETQ. The CDR3 DNA follows: TGCGCCAGCAGCTTGGATGGACAGGGACTGAGCAATGAGCAGTTCTTC. Amino acid sequence: CASSLDGQGLSNEQFF.

This clone was recorded a few times. The V and J genes are TRBV29-1 and TRBJ2-7; tentative D call: TRBD1 (5 bases). Germline lookup yields CDR1 SQVTM and CDR2 ANQGSEA. Trimming cost V 6 bases and J 3 bases, with 18 bases left between them. This CDR3 is built from 14 residues. The CDR3 is CSVTDRAGNYEQYF. CDR3 nucleotide sequence: TGCAGCGTCACCGACCGGGCAGGGAACTACGAGCAGTACTTC.

In its sample, this clone was seen a few times. This chain links TRBV28 with TRBJ2-2, with 10 bases matching TRBD1. With V trimmed by 5 bases and J by 9 bases, 12 bases remained unmatched. The CDR3 loop spans 16 amino acids. Germline V gives CDR1 MDHEN, CDR2 SYDVKM. The CDR3 DNA follows: TGTGCCAGCAGTCCACCGGGACAGGGGAGGGTCTGGGAGCTGTTTTTT. Translation gives CASSPPGQGRVWELFF.

This clone was recorded a few times. A junction boundary mismatches the germline segment, possibly from a read error. Distinct nucleotide sequences in the sample also encode this CDR3. V gene TRBV5-1 combines with J gene TRBJ2-5; 8 bases match TRBD1. The CDR3 has 13 amino acids. Germline lookup yields CDR1 SGHRS and CDR2 YFSETQ. The CDR3 region has the DNA TGCGCCAGCAGTTTGGACAGGGCAGAGACCCAGTACTTC. Amino acids: CASSLDRAETQYF.

The chain has TRBV7-2 and TRBJ2-5, with 8 bases matching TRBD2. The germline gives CDR1 SGHTA, CDR2 FQGNSA. CDR3 length equals 15 residues. Trimming took 6 bases from V and 4 from J; bases not matched to a gene: 10. Here the CDR3 DNA reads TGTGCCAGCAGAAAAACCGGGGGGGCGGGAGAGACCCAGTACTTC. Its protein product is CASRKTGGAGETQYF.

V gene TRBV19 combines with J gene TRBJ2-5, with TRBD2 matching over 7 bases. Trimming took 4 bases from V and 0 from J; bases not matched to a gene: 5. The CDR3 extends over 15 amino acids. The germline gives CDR1 LNHDA, CDR2 SQIVND (reference sequence). The chain's CDR3 is CASSKRDGDQETQYF. The CDR3 DNA follows: TGTGCCAGTAGTAAGCGGGACGGAGACCAAGAGACCCAGTACTTC. The variable domain in full, with the rest retrieved from reference TRBV19 and TRBJ2-5, is DGGITQSPKYLFRKEGQNVTLSCEQNLNHDAMYWYRQDPGQGLRLIYYSQIVNDFQKGDIAEGYSVSREKKESFPLTVTSAQKNPTAFYLCASSKRDGDQETQYFGPGTRLLVL.

This clone was counted ten times or more. This chain connects TRBV4-3 to TRBJ2-1, with 12 bases matching TRBD1. The J segment lost 7 bases and the V segment lost 4 bases, leaving 8 bases of the junction unmatched. The length of the CDR3 is 16 residues. Germline lookup yields CDR1 LGHNA and CDR2 YSLEER. The CDR3, as DNA: TGCGCCAGCAGCCTCAGACCGGGACAGGGGGCGAATGAGCAGTTCTTC. Its translation: CASSLRPGQGANEQFF.

This clone was seen only a few times. The chain recombines TRBV2 with TRBJ2-7; the match to TRBD2 covers 13 bases. This CDR3 has 14 residues. Germline V gene data show CDR1 as SNHLY and CDR2 as FYNNEI. V trimming: 6 bases; J trimming: 5 bases; junction bases outside the gene matches: 4. CDR3 bases: TGTGCCAGCAGACCCGGACTAGCGGGAGACGAGCAGTACTTC. This encodes CASRPGLAGDEQYF.

This clone was counted only a few times. The rearrangement links TRBV5-4 to TRBJ2-7; 7 positions agree with TRBD1. V lost 4 bases and J lost 3; bases outside the gene matches: 10. This CDR3 has 15 residues. The germline V gene has CDR1 SGHNT and CDR2 YYREEE (reference sequence). This CDR3 reads CASSLDRASLYEQYF. CDR3 nucleotides: TGTGCCAGCAGCCTAGACAGGGCCTCCCTCTACGAGCAGTACTTC.

The chain couples TRBV6-5 to TRBJ1-2; 11 bases map to TRBD1. Per the germline V gene, CDR1 is MNHEY and CDR2 is SVGAGI. This CDR3 spans 14 amino acids. V lost 2 bases, J lost 6 bases, and 2 bases stayed unmatched. The CDR3 nucleotides are TGTGCCAGCAGTTACGGACAGGGGGCGAATGGCTACACCTTC. It codes for CASSYGQGANGYTF.

In this sample, this clone turned up a few times. The V call is TRBV7-3, the J call TRBJ1-1, with 7 bases fitting TRBD1. CDR1 is SGHTA and CDR2 is FQGTGA in the germline V gene. With V trimmed by 5 bases and J by 1 base, 10 bases remained unmatched. The CDR3 has 16 amino acids. The CDR3 loop is CASSIGTESRNTEAFF. In DNA, the CDR3 is TGTGCCAGCAGCATTGGGACAGAATCTCGGAACACTGAAGCTTTCTTT.

This clone appeared a few times. The genes are TRBV28 and TRBJ2-1; 9 bases are a match to TRBD1. Germline CDR1 reads MDHEN; CDR2 reads SYDVKM. CDR3 size: 16 residues. V lost 1 base and J lost 4; bases outside the gene matches: 5. The CDR3 nucleotides are TGTGCCAGCAGTTTATCGGGACAGGGCTCGTACAATGAGCAGTTCTTC. It yields the protein CASSLSGQGSYNEQFF.

The chain joins TRBV6-5 to TRBJ2-5, with 9 bases that match TRBD2. The CDR3 is 14 residues long. The V gene's germline CDR1 is MNHEY and CDR2 SVGAGI. V was clipped by 8 bases and J by 5 bases; unmatched bases: 9. DNA for the CDR3: TGTGCCAGCCAGCGGGGGGCCCCCGGCGAGACCCAGTACTTC. It yields the protein CASQRGAPGETQYF.

The table lists this clone with a few counts. The rearrangement joins TRBV5-4 to TRBJ2-7; D possibly corresponds to TRBD1 (5 bases). Germline V CDR1 and CDR2: SGHNT, YYREEE (reference sequence). The V end was cut by 4 bases, the J end by 1 base, with 9 bases between. The CDR3 is made up of 13 amino acids. The CDR3 spells CASSKQDSYEQYF. CDR3 bases: TGTGCCAGCAGCAAACAGGATTCCTACGAGCAGTACTTC.

Only a few counts were recorded for this clone. Here the CDR3 reads CASTPRQGSQPQHF. The DNA of the CDR3 is TGTGCCAGCACCCCCAGACAGGGTAGCCAGCCCCAGCATTTT. V and J are TRBV6-5 and TRBJ1-5, with 7 bases aligning to TRBD1. V lost 7 bases, J lost 7 bases, and 10 bases stayed unmatched. There are 14 residues in the CDR3. The germline V gene encodes CDR1 MNHEY and CDR2 SVGAGI.

The V and J genes are TRBV9 and TRBJ2-1; 12 bases align to TRBD2. Trimming took 2 bases from V and 6 from J; bases not matched to a gene: 9. The CDR3 has 17 residues. Germline V gene sequence: CDR1 SGDLS, CDR2 YYNGEE. The CDR3 is CASSVSGTSGSRNEQFF. In DNA, the CDR3 is TGTGCCAGCAGCGTCTCCGGGACTAGCGGGTCACGCAATGAGCAGTTCTTC.